This TCR beta chain was found in a study of response to subunit inactivated influenza vaccine. Study conclusions and caveats: The authors proposed limited new T cell recruitment per seasonal influenza vaccination.

On this clonotype: Antigen unknown.

This CDR3 region has 14 residues. Germline CDR1 SGHRS, CDR2 YFSETQ. The V gene lost 5 bases and the J gene lost 0 bases, with 11 bases spanning the gap. TCRdb used MiXCR to reprocess the RT-PCR reads, holding one entry per CDR3 protein. The top ten hold about 9.4% of the sample, which has 250,000 to 350,000 distinct CDR3 sequences, 22% seen once. This TCR was sampled from a man in his fifties or sixties who received an inactivated influenza vaccine. The rearrangement links TRBV5-1 to TRBJ1-2, with a possible D match to TRBD1 (5 bases). The input for sequencing was PBMCs from blood, taken about 20 months after vaccination. The CDR3 protein is CASSRDLANYGYTF. The CDR3 DNA sequence: TGCGCCAGCAGTCGGGACTTAGCTAACTATGGCTACACCTTC.